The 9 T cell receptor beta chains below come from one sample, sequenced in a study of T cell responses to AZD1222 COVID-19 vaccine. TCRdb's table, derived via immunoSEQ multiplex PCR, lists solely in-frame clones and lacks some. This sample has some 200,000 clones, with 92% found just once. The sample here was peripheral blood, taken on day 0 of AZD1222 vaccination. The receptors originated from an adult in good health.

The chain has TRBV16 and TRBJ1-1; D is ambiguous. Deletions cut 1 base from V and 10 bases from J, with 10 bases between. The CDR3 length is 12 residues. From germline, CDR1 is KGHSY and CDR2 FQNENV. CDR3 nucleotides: TGTGCCAGCAGCCAATTAACTGGAAGAGCTTTCTTT. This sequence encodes CASSQLTGRAFF.

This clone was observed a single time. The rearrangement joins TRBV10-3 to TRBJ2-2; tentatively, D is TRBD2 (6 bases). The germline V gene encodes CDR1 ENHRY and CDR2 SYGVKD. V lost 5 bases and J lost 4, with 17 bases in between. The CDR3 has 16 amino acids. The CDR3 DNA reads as TGTGCCATCAGTACCCCGGGCCGGAGGGTCACCGGGGAGCTGTTTTTT. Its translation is CAISTPGRRVTGELFF.

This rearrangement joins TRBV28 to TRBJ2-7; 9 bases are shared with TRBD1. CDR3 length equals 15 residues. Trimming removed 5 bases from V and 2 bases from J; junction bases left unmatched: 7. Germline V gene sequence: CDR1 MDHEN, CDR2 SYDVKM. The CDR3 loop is CASSTGTGTPYEQYV. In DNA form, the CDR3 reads TGTGCCAGCAGTACCGGGACAGGGACCCCCTACGAGCAGTACGTC.

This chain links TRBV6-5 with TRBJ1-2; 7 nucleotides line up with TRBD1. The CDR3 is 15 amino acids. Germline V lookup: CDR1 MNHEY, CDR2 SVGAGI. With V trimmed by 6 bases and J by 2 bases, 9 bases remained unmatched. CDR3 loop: CASSLTGFGNYGYTF. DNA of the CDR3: TGTGCCAGCAGCCTGACAGGGTTTGGGAACTATGGCTACACCTTC.

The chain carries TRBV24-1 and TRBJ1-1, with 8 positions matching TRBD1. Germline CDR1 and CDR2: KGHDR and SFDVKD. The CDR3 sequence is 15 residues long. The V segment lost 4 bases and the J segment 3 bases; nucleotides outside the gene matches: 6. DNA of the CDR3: TGTGCCACCAGTGAAGACAGGGGTTCAGACACTGAAGCTTTCTTT. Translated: CATSEDRGSDTEAFF.

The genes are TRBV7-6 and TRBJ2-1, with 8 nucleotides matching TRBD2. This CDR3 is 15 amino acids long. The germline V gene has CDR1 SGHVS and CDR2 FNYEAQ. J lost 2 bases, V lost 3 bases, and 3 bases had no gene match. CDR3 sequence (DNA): TGTGCCAGCAGCTTCGGCGGGGGGCCCTACAATGAGCAGTTCTTC. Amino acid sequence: CASSFGGGPYNEQFF.

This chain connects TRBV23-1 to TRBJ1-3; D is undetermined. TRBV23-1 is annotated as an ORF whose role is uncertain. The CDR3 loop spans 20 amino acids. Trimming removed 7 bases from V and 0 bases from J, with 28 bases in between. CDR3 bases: TGCGCCAGCAAACTAATCCGCCTTACGGGCTGCCTTCCCTCTGGAAACACCATATATTTT. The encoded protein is CASKLIRLTGCLPSGNTIYF.

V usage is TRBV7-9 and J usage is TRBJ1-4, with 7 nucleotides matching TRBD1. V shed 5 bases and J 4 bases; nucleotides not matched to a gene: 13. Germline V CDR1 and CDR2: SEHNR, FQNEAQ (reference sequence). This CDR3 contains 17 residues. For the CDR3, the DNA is TGTGCCAGCAGCCTCCCGCCGCACAGGGGACTTAATGAAAAACTGTTTTTT. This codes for CASSLPPHRGLNEKLFF.

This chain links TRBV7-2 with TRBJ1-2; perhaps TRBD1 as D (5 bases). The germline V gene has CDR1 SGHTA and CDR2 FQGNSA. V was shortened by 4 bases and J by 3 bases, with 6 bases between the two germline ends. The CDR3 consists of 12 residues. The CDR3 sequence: CASSSTDYGYTF. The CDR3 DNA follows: TGTGCCAGCAGCTCGACAGACTATGGCTACACCTTC.